This is a list of T cell receptor beta chains from one sample in a study of neurological immune-mediated disorders. TCRdb fed the 5' RACE reads into MiXCR, producing one record per CDR3 protein. The sample has about 92,000 distinct CDR3 sequences, under 4.5% seen once. The sequenced sample consisted of PBMCs. All receptors come from a woman aged 50 to 60 with multiple sclerosis. The CDR3 runs from the conserved cysteine through the conserved F or W. A D gene is named only where the DNA matches it firmly. Not all rows give a size; the values are once, few, many and, for expanded clones, a class.

D gene	V gene	clone size	CDR3 length	J gene	CDR3 protein	CDR3 DNA
TRBD1	TRBV20-1	many	15	TRBJ1-5	CSASPRAGGNQPQHF	TGCAGTGCTAGCCCTAGGGCAGGGGGCAACCAGCCCCAGCATTTT
TRBD1	TRBV7-3	many	16	TRBJ1-2	CASSAEDRVNENGYTF	TGTGCCAGCAGCGCCGAGGACAGGGTAAATGAGAATGGCTACACCTTC
TRBD2	TRBV7-2	many	16	TRBJ2-1	CASRRTSGVVYNEQFF	TGTGCCAGCAGGCGGACTAGCGGGGTGGTCTACAATGAGCAGTTCTTC
.	TRBV6-2/TRBV6-3	many	12	TRBJ2-1	CASSLGLRWQFF	TGTGCCAGCAGTTTGGGACTCCGCTGGCAGTTCTTC
.	TRBV7-8	many	12	TRBJ2-7	CASSFSVYEQYF	TGTGCCAGCAGCTTTAGCGTCTACGAGCAGTACTTC
.	TRBV12-3/TRBV12-4	many	16	TRBJ2-4	CASSPRPLGSGNIQYF	TGTGCCAGCAGTCCCCGCCCACTGGGATCGGGTAACATTCAGTACTTC
.	TRBV7-2	many	12	TRBJ2-7	CASSLAVSEQYF	TGTGCCAGCAGCTTAGCGGTTTCCGAGCAGTACTTC
TRBD1	TRBV28	many	19	TRBJ1-2	CASSAIEHSRDRERDGYTF	TGTGCCAGCAGTGCCATAGAACATTCCCGGGACAGGGAGAGGGATGGCTACACCTTC
.	TRBV9	many	16	TRBJ1-3	CASSVGRQDTGNTIYF	TGTGCCAGCAGCGTAGGGCGACAGGACACTGGAAACACCATATATTTT
TRBD1	TRBV11-2	many	15	TRBJ1-1	CASSPPTGFNFKAFF	TGTGCCAGCAGCCCACCGACAGGGTTTAACTTTAAAGCTTTCTTT
.	TRBV2	few	12	TRBJ2-7	CASGQFSYEQYF	TGTGCCAGCGGACAGTTCTCCTACGAGCAGTACTTC
TRBD1	TRBV7-8	many	14	TRBJ1-5	CASRGTGVNQPQHF	TGTGCCAGCAGGGGGACAGGGGTAAATCAGCCCCAGCATTTT
.	TRBV4-1	many	14	TRBJ2-5	CASSQDDPQETQYF	TGCGCCAGCAGCCAAGACGACCCACAAGAGACCCAGTACTTC
.	TRBV5-1	many	13	TRBJ2-7	CASSLSRGHEQYF	TGCGCCAGCAGCTTGAGCCGGGGCCACGAGCAGTACTTC
TRBD1	TRBV20-1	many	13	TRBJ2-1	CSASRGLWNEQFF	TGCAGTGCTAGCAGGGGGCTTTGGAATGAGCAGTTCTTC
.	TRBV5-1	many	16	TRBJ1-1	CASSLIEGVTYTEAFF	TGCGCCAGCAGCTTGATAGAGGGGGTTACGTACACTGAAGCTTTCTTT
.	TRBV4-3	many	13	TRBJ1-1	CASSQEVQREAFF	TGCGCCAGCAGCCAAGAGGTTCAAAGGGAAGCTTTCTTT
TRBD1	TRBV29-1	many	13	TRBJ1-5	CSVEKDRGQPQHF	TGCAGCGTTGAAAAGGACAGGGGTCAGCCCCAGCATTTT
.	TRBV5-1	many	13	TRBJ2-3	CASSLMSVDTQYF	TGCGCCAGCAGCCTTATGTCGGTCGATACGCAGTATTTT
TRBD2	TRBV7-2	many	15	TRBJ2-3	CASSLDGGGTDTQYF	TGTGCCAGCAGCTTAGACGGGGGGGGGACAGATACGCAGTATTTT
TRBD1	TRBV20-1	many	15	TRBJ2-3	CSARVGTASTDTQYF	TGCAGTGCTAGAGTAGGGACAGCGAGCACAGATACGCAGTATTTT
.	TRBV7-8	many	13	TRBJ2-7	CASSPRLVREQYF	TGTGCCAGCAGCCCGAGACTAGTCCGCGAGCAGTACTTC
.	TRBV2	many	17	TRBJ2-1	CASSPLVWAGRGNEQFF	TGTGCCAGCAGTCCCTTAGTCTGGGCAGGTCGGGGCAATGAGCAGTTCTTC
.	TRBV20-1	many	14	TRBJ1-1	CSADRQLMNTEAFF	TGCAGTGCTGATAGACAGCTAATGAACACTGAAGCTTTCTTT
TRBD1	TRBV20-1	many	15	TRBJ2-7	CSASPGQGYSYEQYF	TGCAGTGCTAGCCCCGGACAGGGGTATTCCTACGAGCAGTACTTC
TRBD1	TRBV6-5	many	15	TRBJ1-5	CASSYSQGHGQPQHF	TGTGCCAGCAGTTACTCACAGGGGCATGGTCAGCCCCAGCATTTT
.	TRBV7-9	many	13	TRBJ2-7	CASSPVGRSEQYF	TGTGCCAGCAGCCCCGTCGGGCGGTCCGAGCAGTACTTC
TRBD1	TRBV7-2	many	17	TRBJ1-5	CASSPGQGAGSNQPQHF	TGTGCCAGCAGCCCGGGACAGGGGGCAGGGAGCAATCAGCCCCAGCATTTT
TRBD1	TRBV20-1	few	15	TRBJ2-7	CSAVRVGQGLDEQYF	TGCAGTGCCGTACGCGTGGGACAGGGGCTGGACGAGCAGTACTTC
.	TRBV5-1	many	16	TRBJ2-7	CASSLDAGQSLYEQYF	TGCGCCAGCAGCTTGGACGCAGGACAGAGCCTCTACGAGCAGTACTTC
.	TRBV7-9	many	15	TRBJ2-1	CASSISGLAYNEQFF	TGTGCCAGCAGCATCAGCGGGCTAGCTTACAATGAGCAGTTCTTC
.	TRBV4-3	few	15	TRBJ1-4	CASSRRGGPNEKLFF	TGCGCCAGCAGCCGACGTGGGGGGCCGAATGAAAAACTGTTTTTT
.	TRBV12-3/TRBV12-4	many	13	TRBJ1-1	CASRKGETTEAFF	TGTGCCAGCAGAAAGGGAGAGACGACTGAAGCTTTCTTT
.	TRBV7-2	many	14	TRBJ2-1	CASGPGSSYNEQFF	TGTGCCAGCGGCCCAGGGAGCTCCTACAATGAGCAGTTCTTC
.	TRBV4-3	few	15	TRBJ2-3	CASSQAFRGTDTQYF	TGCGCCAGCAGCCAGGCTTTTAGGGGCACAGATACGCAGTATTTT
TRBD1	TRBV9	.	16	TRBJ2-1	CASSVGRTGGVYEQFF	TGTGCCAGCAGCGTAGGAAGGACAGGGGGCGTTTATGAGCAGTTCTTC
.	TRBV7-9	many	17	TRBJ1-3	CASTPRDGVYTGNTIYF	TGTGCCAGCACGCCCCGGGACGGCGTGTATACTGGAAACACCATATATTTT
.	TRBV28	many	17	TRBJ1-6	CASSLPIYEDYNSPLHF	TGTGCCAGCAGTTTACCGATTTACGAGGATTATAATTCACCCCTCCACTTT
.	TRBV5-1	many	14	TRBJ2-1	CASSLKAGGNEQFF	TGCGCCAGCAGCTTGAAGGCGGGTGGGAATGAGCAGTTCTTC
TRBD1	TRBV5-5	many	15	TRBJ2-7	CASSPRQGLYGEQYF	TGTGCCAGCAGCCCCCGACAGGGATTATATGGCGAGCAGTACTTC
.	TRBV20-1	many	12	TRBJ1-2	CSALSGTLGYTF	TGCAGTGCTCTATCCGGGACACTTGGCTACACCTTC
.	TRBV7-2	many	15	TRBJ2-7	CASSRSSGGRYEQYF	TGTGCCAGCAGCCGTTCTTCCGGGGGGCGGTACGAGCAGTACTTC
TRBD1	TRBV15	many	15	TRBJ2-1	CATSRTGGWDNEQFF	TGTGCCACCAGCAGGACAGGGGGCTGGGACAATGAGCAGTTCTTC
.	TRBV5-1	many	13	TRBJ2-1	CASSRTPDNEQFF	TGCGCCAGCAGTCGGACTCCCGACAATGAGCAGTTCTTC
TRBD1	TRBV5-1	many	15	TRBJ2-7	CASSDNVETGGEQYF	TGCGCCAGCAGCGATAACGTCGAGACAGGGGGCGAGCAGTACTTC
.	TRBV11-2	many	16	TRBJ2-2	CASSLAYGSNTGELFF	TGTGCCAGCAGCTTGGCCTATGGGTCGAACACCGGGGAGCTGTTTTTT
.	TRBV12-3/TRBV12-4	many	14	TRBJ1-5	CASSPRILSQPQHF	TGTGCCAGCAGTCCCCGTATTTTGAGTCAGCCCCAGCATTTT
TRBD2	TRBV20-1	many	12	TRBJ2-1	CTTSGRFNEQFF	TGCACGACTAGCGGGAGGTTTAATGAGCAGTTCTTC